This T cell receptor (beta chain) was sequenced during a study of blood T cells in healthy people across ages (dated by TCRdb to the mid-2010s). General notes on the study: In model experiments, roughly one uniquely barcoded TCR beta cDNA molecule per two T cells was captured by template switching. The study measured age-related changes in TCR beta repertoire diversity using deep sequencing normalized with unique cDNA molecular identifiers. The donors were split into four age groups: young (average 16 years), middle-aged (roughly 40), aged (more than 60) and long-lived (roughly 88). Two additional independent replicas of 1 million unique cDNA reads from the same blood draw were analyzed for two donors (one aged 18 to 30 and one aged 80 or older).

Libraries were constructed by 5' RACE. Instrument on record: Illumina HiSeq 2500. The second PCR ran for roughly 7 to 12 cycles and used a J-beta primer mix along with a sample-barcoded 5' primer. Each TCR beta cDNA molecule received a unique molecular identifier from a template-switch 5' adaptor carrying 12 random nucleotides. Each sample yielded at least 2.5 million CDR3-containing paired-end reads. First-strand cDNA was synthesized from all RNA with the Mint cDNA synthesis kit, primed by a TRBC-specific oligonucleotide. Following uracil-DNA glycosylase treatment, a first 18-cycle PCR with universal primers M1SS and BC2_uni_R was performed on all cDNA. On the authors' methods: For normalization, 1 million high-quality reads were randomly selected from each sample, with every read carrying a distinct molecular identifier. Instead of being binned into consensus sequences, reads that shared molecular identifiers were thrown out. MiTCR, set to a Q25 quality threshold and the strictest error-elimination algorithm, was used for CDR3 identification, clonotype clustering and error correction. A nonparametric unseen species model using Euler transformation provided a lower-bound estimate of total TCR beta diversity. In TCRdb, the public reads were trimmed at Q25 with fastp and aligned with MiXCR, with productive beta chains retained. Identical CDR3 proteins give one entry, which carries the most common genes and DNA. TCRdb, not the original authors, processed these V and J calls. The sample table holds about 780,000 distinct CDR3 sequences, of which roughly 24% were seen once. The top ten clones comprise about 3% of the sample.

The CDR3 covers 14 residues, taking in both the cysteine and the phenylalanine. Only the CDR3 region is kept as DNA, spanning 42 bases read in frame from base 1. Via the germline V gene, CDR1 is SNHLY and CDR2 FYNNEI. As concerns this clonotype: There is no known antigen for this receptor. The record has no base qualities; no much larger clone is one base away.

What the work shows at the level of the full study, not this receptor alone: Because the CMV infection status of the donors was unknown, age-related changes in expanded clonotypes may potentially have been confounded. Estimates of total diversity based on one million sequenced T cells were considered lower bounds and underestimates. Observed TCR beta diversity per million T cells fell roughly linearly with age, and a significant reduction was already apparent by age about 43. Compared with the aged group, the long-lived group had more naive CD4+ T cells, fewer expanded clones and increased TCR diversity, a pattern suggesting age selection. Conclusive comparison of naive and antigen-experienced compartments was prevented by the profiling of bulk unsorted PBMCs. The percentage of naive T cells measured by flow cytometry correlated strongly with observed TCR beta diversity.

The donors were some 39 Caucasian individuals from Russia, aged roughly 6 to 100 years, who were systemically healthy. Approximately 10 milliliters of peripheral blood were collected from each donor into EDTA-treated Vacutainer tubes. Ficoll-Paque density-gradient centrifugation was used to isolate PBMCs, with at least 6 million obtained per sample. Total RNA was extracted from PBMCs with Trizol reagent, with at least 5.5 micrograms obtained per sample. For every donor, an aliquot of PBMCs went through flow cytometry to measure the percentages of naive CD45RAhigh/CD27high T cells. These same records also appear under a second study, on T cells of mothers and their children. As noted in the second study: The donors were nine systemically healthy Caucasian individuals, made up of three mothers and their six children. cDNA synthesis consumed the entire amount of extracted RNA, loaded at approximately 1.4 ug RNA in each 15 ul reaction. In the second PCR, the M1S primer introduced both the sample barcodes and 2-4 random nucleotides. Over 9.5 million TCR beta CDR3 reads were obtained for each mother, and about 3 million reads were obtained for each child. In both related and unrelated pairs, thymic selection shapes the output of TCR recombination in a similar way, with inherited differences having only a minor effect. Normalized repertoire overlap was always slightly but never significantly higher in related than unrelated mother-child pairs. No persistent microchimeric T cell clones were detected, at a sensitivity of roughly 100 clones per million clonotypes. To look for features that set related mother-child pairs apart from unrelated individuals, the researchers ran deep NGS to compare the TCR beta repertoires of mothers and children. On average, the children were about 10 +/- 4 years old, while the mothers were about 40 +/- 4 years old. Libraries were sequenced on Illumina HiSeq 2000 with 100+100 nt paired-end reads after adapter ligation with NEBNext reagents. To prevent cross-contamination, the mother and child libraries were prepared a month apart and were sequenced in separate runs. Between roughly 500,000 and 2,300,000 distinct TCR beta clonotypes were identified per donor. Naive TCR beta clonotypes were estimated from low-frequency clonotypes matched to each donor's FACS-determined naive share, without sorting.

Sequencing was performed on blood. This TCR was sampled from a boy aged 5-17 years in good health. The chain is made from TRBV2 and TRBJ2-5; TRBD1 is a possible D gene, resting on 6 matching bases. The end of the DNA fits TRBJ2-7 better, so the J call may be wrong. The nucleotide sequence is given as TGTGCCAGCTTAAACCCGACAGGCACCTACGAGCAGTACTTC. Its product reads: CASLNPTGTYEQYF.